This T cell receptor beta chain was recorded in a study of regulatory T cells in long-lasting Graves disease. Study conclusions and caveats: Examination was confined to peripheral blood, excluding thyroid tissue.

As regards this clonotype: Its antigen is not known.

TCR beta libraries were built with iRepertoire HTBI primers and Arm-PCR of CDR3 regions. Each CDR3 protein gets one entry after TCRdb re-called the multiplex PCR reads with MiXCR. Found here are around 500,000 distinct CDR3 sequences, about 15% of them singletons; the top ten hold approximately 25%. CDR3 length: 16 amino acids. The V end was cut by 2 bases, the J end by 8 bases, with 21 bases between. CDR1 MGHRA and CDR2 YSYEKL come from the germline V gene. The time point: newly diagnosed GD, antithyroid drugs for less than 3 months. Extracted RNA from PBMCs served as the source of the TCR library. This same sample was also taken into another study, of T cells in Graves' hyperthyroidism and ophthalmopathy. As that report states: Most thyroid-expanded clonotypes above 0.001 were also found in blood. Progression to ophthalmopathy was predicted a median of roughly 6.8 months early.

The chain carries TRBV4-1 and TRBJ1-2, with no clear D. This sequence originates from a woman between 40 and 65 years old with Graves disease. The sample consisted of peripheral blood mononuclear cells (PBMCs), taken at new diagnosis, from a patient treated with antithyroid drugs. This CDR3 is CASSQPTGRMDGGYTF. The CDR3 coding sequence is TGCGCCAGCAGCCAACCGACGGGCAGAATGGACGGAGGCTACACCTTC.